A single sample gave rise to the 26 T cell receptor beta chains below, sequenced in a study of tumor-infiltrating lymphocytes in primary liver carcinoma. The researchers obtained blood RNA from unsorted whole blood and also extracted germline DNA. The authors made TCR beta cDNA from roughly 480 ng total RNA with a constant-region primer. Amplification in three nested multiplex PCR rounds with slightly modified ARM-PCR gave rise to TCR beta libraries. Primers for the first two PCR rounds were TRBV1-TRBV30 forward primers and a C-beta reverse primer (approximately 9 cycles per round). TCRdb reprocessed the multiplex PCR reads via MiXCR and lists one record per CDR3 protein. The sample includes about 310,000 distinct CDR3 sequences, nearly 60% of them seen just once. Sequenced sample: peripheral blood. The receptors shown here come from a woman in her twenties or thirties with primary liver carcinoma and hepatitis B virus infection.

This clonotype has a handful of counts. V and J are TRBV4-1 and TRBJ2-1; TRBD2 is a possible D gene (5 bases). Trimming shortened V by 1 base and J by 12 bases, and 16 bases separated the two germline ends. Germline CDR1 reads MGHRA; CDR2 reads YSYEKL. The CDR3 runs 14 residues. CDR3 region: CASSQGWEFGPQFF. In DNA form, the CDR3 reads TGCGCCAGCAGCCAAGGATGGGAGTTCGGCCCGCAGTTCTTC.

This chain uses TRBV12-2 with TRBJ2-7; the D call in the table, TRBD1, was not verified against the DNA. TRBV12-2 is annotated as a pseudogene. The CDR3 has 15 amino acids. The CDR3 sequence is CASRPPVKGSYEQYF. The CDR3 DNA is TGTGCAAGTCGCCCCCCGGTCAAGGGATCCTACGAGCAGTACTTC.

This clonotype was seen many times. This chain links TRBV29-1 with TRBJ1-2; D is ambiguous. This CDR3 spans 11 amino acids. Trimming shortened V by 3 bases and J by 2 bases, and 4 bases separated the two germline ends. Germline assignment: CDR1 SQVTM and CDR2 ANQGSEA. This CDR3 is CSVDPNYGYTF. As DNA, the CDR3 is TGCAGCGTTGATCCAAACTATGGCTACACCTTC.

The CDR3 DNA reads TGTGCCAGCAGTTCCAGGACAGTCTATAATTCACCCCTCCACTTT. Protein product: CASSSRTVYNSPLHF. J is TRBJ1-6 and V is TRBV28; a possible D gene is TRBD1 (6 bases). CDR3 length: 15 amino acids. Trimming cost V 4 bases and J 3 bases, with 10 bases left between them. The germline V gene encodes CDR1 MDHEN and CDR2 SYDVKM. The whole variable domain, remainder taken from reference TRBV28 and TRBJ1-6, is DVKVTQSSRYLVKRTGEKVFLECVQDMDHENMFWYRQDPGLGLRLIYFSYDVKMKEKGDIPEGYSVSREKKERFSLILESASTNQTSMYLCASSSRTVYNSPLHFGNGTRLTVT.

Details on this clonotype: Since a much larger clone is just one base distant, this may be a read error. The V and J genes are TRBV29-1 and TRBJ1-3; D gene unclear. CDR1 is SQVTM, CDR2 ANQGSEA, per germline. This CDR3 spans 13 amino acids. V shed 6 bases and J shed 3 bases, with 12 bases lying between them. In DNA, the CDR3 is TGCAGCGTGTCCACTAATGATGGAAACACCATATATTTT. This encodes CSVSTNDGNTIYF.

This chain uses TRBV11-2 with TRBJ2-7; D is perhaps TRBD2 (5 bases). The germline V gene has CDR1 SGHAT and CDR2 FQNNGV. This CDR3 has 15 residues. Trimming cost V 3 bases and J 2 bases, with 14 bases left between them. As DNA, the CDR3 is TGTGCCAGCAGCTTGAGGGTAGCAGAGACCTACGAGCAGTACTTC. Its translation is CASSLRVAETYEQYF.

This clonotype was picked up many times. This sequence joins TRBV12-3 or TRBV12-4 and TRBJ2-5, with TRBD2 matching over 11 bases. J gave up 2 bases and V 4 bases, and 9 bases lay outside the gene matches. This CDR3 comprises 17 residues. The CDR3 reads CASSYAGTSGPQETQYF. The CDR3 nucleotides are TGTGCCAGCAGTTACGCCGGGACTAGCGGCCCTCAAGAGACCCAGTACTTC.

This clonotype was seen many times. The gene calls are TRBV6-6 and TRBJ2-5; D is unresolved. The CDR3 sequence is 13 residues long. Germline loops: CDR1 MNHNY, CDR2 SVGAGI (reference sequence). Trimming pared 4 bases from V and 1 base from J, leaving 7 bases between. The CDR3 protein is CASSFAVQETQYF. In DNA, the CDR3 is TGTGCCAGCAGTTTCGCCGTCCAAGAGACCCAGTACTTC.

V usage is TRBV6-2 or TRBV6-3 and J usage is TRBJ1-2; no definite D call. The CDR3 length is 13 residues. V was shortened by 6 bases and J by 4 bases, with 12 bases between the two germline ends. Per the germline V gene, CDR1 is MNHEY and CDR2 is SVGEGT. CDR3 bases: TGTGCCAGCAGGCAGCAGGAATCCTATGGCTACACCTTC. This encodes CASRQQESYGYTF.

This clonotype occurred a few times. DNA for the CDR3: TGTGCCAGCAGCCCGGACACATTCTCCTACGAGCAGTACTTC. Translation gives CASSPDTFSYEQYF. The chain is built from TRBV7-8 and TRBJ2-7, with a possible D match to TRBD1 (5 bases). Trimming cost V 5 bases and J 0 bases, with 11 bases left between them. Germline CDR1 and CDR2: SGHVS and FQNEAQ. The CDR3 is made up of 14 amino acids.

Notes on this clonotype: This sequence may be a read error, since a much larger clone differs from it by one base. The rearrangement links TRBV5-5 to TRBJ2-2; TRBD2 is a possible D gene (5 bases). The V end lost 4 bases, the J end lost 7 bases, and 14 bases lay between the germline ends. Germline V gives CDR1 SGHKS, CDR2 YYEKEE (reference sequence). This CDR3 has 14 amino acids. CDR3: CASSQRGSNGELFF. In DNA, the CDR3 is TGTGCCAGCAGCCAGAGAGGGAGTAACGGGGAGCTGTTTTTT.

The DNA for the CDR3 is TGTGCCAGCAGTTTAACCTCGACAGGGCGGCCCCAGCATTTT. This sequence encodes CASSLTSTGRPQHF. The chain carries TRBV28 and TRBJ1-5, with TRBD1 matching 7 bases. The CDR3 is 14 residues long. After removal of 2 bases from V and 9 bases from J, the junction contained 7 bases not matched to a gene. CDR1 and CDR2 (germline): MDHEN, SYDVKM. Based on the CDR3 plus reference TRBV28 and TRBJ1-5, the full variable domain is DVKVTQSSRYLVKRTGEKVFLECVQDMDHENMFWYRQDPGLGLRLIYFSYDVKMKEKGDIPEGYSVSREKKERFSLILESASTNQTSMYLCASSLTSTGRPQHFGDGTRLSIL.

This clonotype was detected once. The DNA for the CDR3 is TGTGCCAGTGGGGGGGGCGCAGACGAAAAACTGTTTTTT. This sequence encodes CASGGGADEKLFF. The chain links TRBV7-9 to TRBJ1-4, with D maybe TRBD1 (6 bases). In germline, CDR1 is SEHNR, CDR2 FQNEAQ (reference sequence). The CDR3 extends over 13 amino acids. The V end was cut by 9 bases, the J end by 8 bases, with 16 bases between.

The chain recombines TRBV10-3 with TRBJ1-5, with unresolved D. Germline assignment: CDR1 ENHRY and CDR2 SYGVKD. Deletions cut 6 bases from V and 6 bases from J, with 18 bases between. The CDR3 consists of 15 residues. CDR3 residues: CAISADAQVGQPQHF. In DNA, the CDR3 is TGTGCCATCAGCGCGGACGCCCAGGTGGGTCAGCCCCAGCATTTT.

The chain has TRBV19 and TRBJ1-1, with D maybe TRBD1 (5 bases). V gave up 9 bases and J gave up 6 bases, with 20 bases separating them. CDR1 and CDR2 (germline): LNHDA, SQIVND (reference sequence). The CDR3 consists of 14 residues. CDR3 region: CASANRGAGPEAFF. The CDR3 nucleotides are TGTGCCAGCGCCAACCGTGGGGCAGGGCCTGAAGCTTTCTTT.

This clonotype was detected only a few times. A junction end diverges from the germline sequence, so it may reflect a read error. This chain connects TRBV11-3 to TRBJ2-1, with 9 bases identical to TRBD2. CDR3 length equals 16 residues. Germline V gene sequence: CDR1 SGHNT, CDR2 YENEEA. The CDR3 protein is CASSLYSSGNPAEQLF. CDR3 bases: TGTGCCAGCAGCCTGTACTCTAGCGGGAACCCGGCTGAGCAGCTCTTC.

This sequence joins TRBV7-9 and TRBJ2-7; D is unclear. CDR1 and CDR2 from the germline V gene are SEHNR and FQNEAQ (reference sequence). There are 14 residues in the CDR3. V was cut by 2 bases and J by 3 bases, with 11 bases left in between. The CDR3 protein is CASSLTGVDYEQYF. CDR3 DNA: TGTGCCAGCAGCTTAACTGGGGTGGACTACGAGCAGTACTTC. Looking up the rest from reference TRBV7-9 and TRBJ2-7 gives the full variable domain: DTGVSQNPRHKITKRGQNVTFRCDPISEHNRLYWYRQTLGQGPEFLTYFQNEAQLEKSRLLSDRFSAERPKGSFSTLEIQRTEQGDSAMYLCASSLTGVDYEQYFGPGTRLTVT.

This clonotype was observed a single time. Being one base from a much bigger clone, this may be a read error. A read error is likely, as this CDR3 ends without the conserved phenylalanine or tryptophan. V gene TRBV5-6 combines with J gene TRBJ2-1; D is possibly TRBD2 (5 bases). With 0 bases removed from V and 4 bases from J, the gap between germline ends came to 14 bases. Germline CDR1 reads SGHDT; CDR2 reads YYEEEE. The CDR3 runs 16 residues. The CDR3 loop is CASSLVRSGTYNEQFL. CDR3 DNA sequence: TGTGCCAGCAGCTTGGTTCGAAGCGGCACTTACAATGAGCAGTTCCTC.

V usage is TRBV7-8 and J usage is TRBJ1-1; no firm D call. Trimming removed 1 base from V and 0 bases from J, with 9 bases in between. There are 15 residues in the CDR3. Looked up from germline, CDR1 is SGHVS and CDR2 is FQNEAQ. The CDR3 spells CASSLVRGLNTEAFF. DNA of the CDR3: TGTGCCAGCAGCTTAGTCCGGGGTTTGAACACTGAAGCTTTCTTT.

The CDR3 protein is CASTATRVNTEAFF. In DNA form, the CDR3 reads TGTGCCAGCACCGCAACCAGAGTGAACACTGAAGCTTTCTTT. This chain connects TRBV4-2 to TRBJ1-1, with unresolved D. The germline V gene has CDR1 LGHNA and CDR2 YNFKEQ. The V end was cut by 7 bases, the J end by 0 bases, with 12 bases between. CDR3 length: 14 residues.

In regard to this clonotype: One junction end does not reproduce the germline sequence, and a read error may be involved. V and J are TRBV5-6 and TRBJ2-4, with 9 positions matching TRBD1. CDR1 and CDR2 (germline): SGHDT, YYEEEE. The CDR3 runs to 15 residues. The CDR3 region has the DNA TGTGCCATCAGCTTGGGGACAGGGTCAAAGGACATTCAGTACTTC. It codes for CAISLGTGSKDIQYF.

This clonotype was counted once. The junction departs from germline at one end; a sequencing error may be responsible. V gene TRBV4-1 combines with J gene TRBJ2-2, with TRBD1 matching over 10 bases. The CDR3 is 17 residues long. The germline CDR1 and CDR2 sequences are MGHRA and YSYEKL. In DNA, the CDR3 is TGCGCCGGCAGCCAAGATAAGGGACAGGGGAATGACGGGGAGCTGTTTTTT. The encoded protein is CAGSQDKGQGNDGELFF.

Details on this clonotype: The CDR3 does not end in the conserved phenylalanine or tryptophan, so this is likely a read error. Because the CDR3's place on the DNA is in doubt, the DNA is left out and the CDR3 is given as listed by TCRdb. The chain is built from TRBV11-2 and TRBJ2-3; TRBD1 is the table's D call and was not checked against the DNA. The germline gives CDR1 SGHAT, CDR2 FQNNGV. The CDR3 spans 14 amino acids, including both terminal residues. CDR3 sequence: CASSLNREIDTRYS.

This clonotype has just a few counts. The chain couples TRBV28 to TRBJ2-7; 12 nucleotides line up with TRBD1. The CDR3 consists of 15 residues. Germline V gene data show CDR1 as MDHEN and CDR2 as SYDVKM. V shed 7 bases and J 6 bases; nucleotides not matched to a gene: 10. The CDR3 protein is CASKISGTGGLEQYF. In DNA, the CDR3 is TGTGCCAGCAAAATCTCCGGGACAGGGGGCCTCGAGCAGTACTTC.

Turning to this clonotype: It is likely a read error, because the conserved phenylalanine at the end of the CDR3 is missing. The chain joins TRBV29-1 to TRBJ2-6; D is possibly TRBD1 (5 bases). Looked up from germline, CDR1 is SQVTM and CDR2 is ANQGSEA. The CDR3 is made up of 17 amino acids. CDR3 in DNA: TGCAGTGTTGAAGATCCAGGGTCAGAATCTGGGGCCAACGTCCTGACTTTG. Translation: CSVEDPGSESGANVLTL.

Points on this clonotype: A much larger clone differs by one base, so this may be a read error. The chain is built from TRBV12-3 or TRBV12-4 and TRBJ2-7, with D perhaps matching TRBD1 (8 bases). The CDR3 has 12 residues. DNA of the CDR3: TGTGCCAGCAGGGACAGGGAGGGGGAGCACTACTTC. Its translation is CASRDREGEHYF.